This T cell receptor beta chain was profiled in a study of cytomegalovirus exposure and HLA in healthy donors. Looking at the study overall: The roughly 670 first-cohort repertoires shared a platform with the 120 or so validation repertoires, as reported in a later analysis.

V dropped 0 bases and J dropped 2 bases, with 10 bases sitting between them. Germline V gene sequence: CDR1 GTSNPN, CDR2 SVGIG (reference sequence). This CDR3 has 14 residues. Using immunoSEQ multiplex PCR, the repertoire was profiled, and TCRdb retains in-frame clones only, with some absent. The repertoire holds roughly 250,000 clones, with 90% as singletons. The genes are TRBV30 and TRBJ1-2, with D perhaps matching TRBD1 (6 bases). Source material: PBMCs. This sequence originates from a woman aged 18-29 years in good health and CMV-seronegative. This chain's CDR3 is CAWSVFTGNYGYTF. The CDR3 DNA reads as TGTGCCTGGAGTGTATTTACAGGGAACTATGGCTACACCTTC. Together with reference TRBV30 and TRBJ1-2, the CDR3 gives the full variable domain: SQTIHQWPATLVQPVGSPLSLECTVEGTSNPNLYWYRQAAGRGLQLLFYSVGIGQISSEVPQNLSASRPQDRQFILSSKKLLLSDSGFYLCAWSVFTGNYGYTFGSGTRLTVV.